This T cell receptor (beta chain) is drawn from a study of beta chain features in type 1 diabetes. Since all of the isolated RNA was reverse transcribed, expressed TCRB transcripts were what got sequenced. Profiling relied on immunoSEQ multiplex PCR, and the TCRdb table lists in-frame clones only, not all of them. The table has roughly 250,000 clones, around 9.6% seen once. This clone was recorded a few times. This CDR3 spans 15 amino acids. Germline V gene data show CDR1 as SNHLY and CDR2 as FYNNEI. The ends lost 6 bases at V and 5 bases at J; junction bases unmatched: 7. This receptor was taken from a woman aged 18-29 years in good health. What was sequenced was naive CD4+ T cells from blood. The chain uses TRBV2 and TRBJ2-2; 9 bases align to TRBD2. The CDR3 nucleotides read TGTGCCAGCAGGGGACTAGCCGGGAGGACCGGGGAGCTGTTTTTT. It specifies CASRGLAGRTGELFF.